Each of the 30 T cell receptor beta chains below was sequenced from the same sample in a study of cytomegalovirus exposure and HLA in healthy donors. PCR used 60 Vbeta primers and 13 Jbeta primers. The table came from immunoSEQ multiplex PCR; TCRdb's copy has only in-frame clones and leaves some out. The data include just over 80,000 clones; the top ten clones carry 0.95% to 1.3%. Specimen: PBMCs. All receptors derive from a woman aged 30 to 39 in good health and CMV-seronegative.

J is TRBJ2-1 and V is TRBV5-1; the match to TRBD2 covers 9 bases. V was clipped by 5 bases and J by 10 bases; unmatched bases: 13. Per germline, CDR1 SGHRS and CDR2 YFSETQ. The CDR3 has 15 amino acids. The CDR3 is CASSPDIAGAGEQFF. CDR3 sequence (DNA): TGCGCCAGCAGTCCGGACATAGCGGGAGCGGGGGAGCAGTTCTTC.

The chain recombines TRBV4-1 with TRBJ2-1; a weak D match, TRBD2 (5 bases). The CDR3 contains 15 residues. The V and J ends lost 4 bases and 4 bases respectively, with 14 bases between them. Germline loops: CDR1 MGHRA, CDR2 YSYEKL. CDR3 amino acids: CASSPTPRVYNEQFF. As DNA, the CDR3 is TGCGCCAGCAGCCCGACTCCGAGGGTATACAATGAGCAGTTCTTC.

The CDR3 here is CASSPRMNTEAFF. DNA of the CDR3: TGTGCCAGCAGCCCCAGAATGAACACTGAAGCTTTCTTT. The gene calls are TRBV7-9 and TRBJ1-1; D gene uncertain. There are 13 residues in the CDR3. Trimming cost V 5 bases and J 0 bases, with 7 bases left between them. The germline V gene encodes CDR1 SEHNR and CDR2 FQNEAQ (reference sequence).

The genes are TRBV30 and TRBJ2-7; 9 nucleotides match TRBD1. V dropped 2 bases and J dropped 5; count of bases not matched to a gene: 13. CDR3 length equals 16 residues. Germline V lookup: CDR1 GTSNPN, CDR2 SVGIG (reference sequence). CDR3: CAWSPNRGHVPHEQYF. The DNA of the CDR3 is TGTGCCTGGAGTCCAAACAGGGGGCATGTCCCTCACGAGCAGTACTTC.

The chain joins TRBV30 to TRBJ1-2; 7 bases map to TRBD1. The CDR3 runs to 14 residues. V shed 2 bases, J shed 6 bases, and the junction held 9 bases outside the gene matches. Looked up from germline, CDR1 is GTSNPN and CDR2 is SVGIG (reference sequence). The CDR3 region is CAWSLRQGLDGYTF. DNA of the CDR3: TGTGCCTGGAGTCTACGACAGGGTCTGGATGGCTACACCTTC.

The rearrangement joins TRBV19 to TRBJ1-1; 9 bases map to TRBD1. CDR1 and CDR2 from the germline V gene are LNHDA and SQIVND (reference sequence). Unmatched junction bases numbered 10, after V lost 6 bases and J lost 2 bases. CDR3 size: 16 residues. CDR3 in DNA: TGTGCCAGTAGCCCTCACAGGGGGCGAGTTAACACTGAAGCTTTCTTT. Residues: CASSPHRGRVNTEAFF.

This sequence joins TRBV18 and TRBJ2-5; D is perhaps TRBD1 (6 bases). V lost 3 bases and J 4 bases, leaving 12 bases between the germline ends. This CDR3 region has 14 residues. CDR1 and CDR2 (germline): KGHSH, LQKENI. The CDR3 bases are TGTGCCAGCTCACCTACAGGGTATCGAGAGACCCAGTACTTC. Encoded protein: CASSPTGYRETQYF. Full variable domain (remainder filled in from reference TRBV18 and TRBJ2-5): NAGVMQNPRHLVRRRGQEARLRCSPMKGHSHVYWYRQLPEEGLKFMVYLQKENIIDESGMPKERFSAEFPKEGPSILRIQQVVRGDSAAYFCASSPTGYRETQYFGPGTRLLVL.

The chain couples TRBV7-9 to TRBJ1-2, with a weak D call TRBD1 (6 bases). The CDR3 covers 14 residues. Trimming left V 5 bases short and J 5 bases short, with 15 bases between. CDR1 is SEHNR, CDR2 FQNEAQ, per germline (reference sequence). The DNA of the CDR3 is TGTGCCAGCAGCGGTCTGGGGGCACATTATGGCTACACCTTC. Its translation is CASSGLGAHYGYTF.

V gene TRBV19 combines with J gene TRBJ1-2, with 9 bases aligning to TRBD1. This CDR3 comprises 14 residues. Germline CDR1 LNHDA, CDR2 SQIVND (reference sequence). The ends lost 5 bases at V and 4 bases at J; junction bases unmatched: 5. The CDR3 is CASSFGTGSYGYTF. The CDR3 nucleotides are TGTGCCAGTAGTTTCGGGACAGGGAGCTATGGCTACACCTTC.

The chain combines TRBV30 with TRBJ2-3, with 7 bases matching TRBD2. The CDR3 extends over 13 amino acids. Trimming removed 5 bases from V and 6 bases from J; junction bases left unmatched: 8. In germline, CDR1 is GTSNPN, CDR2 SVGIG (reference sequence). Written as DNA, the CDR3 is TGTGCCTGGGGTAACGCGGGAGCGGATACGCAGTATTTT. It yields the protein CAWGNAGADTQYF. Looking up the rest from reference TRBV30 and TRBJ2-3 gives the full variable domain: SQTIHQWPATLVQPVGSPLSLECTVEGTSNPNLYWYRQAAGRGLQLLFYSVGIGQISSEVPQNLSASRPQDRQFILSSKKLLLSDSGFYLCAWGNAGADTQYFGPGTRLTVL.

This rearrangement joins TRBV6-1 to TRBJ2-5, with D possibly being TRBD2 (6 bases). CDR3 size: 13 residues. Per germline, CDR1 MNHNS and CDR2 SASEGT. V shed 1 base and J shed 9 bases, with 12 bases lying between them. The CDR3 protein is CASSEGPSGAQYF. In DNA, the CDR3 is TGTGCCAGCAGTGAAGGCCCCTCGGGGGCCCAGTACTTC.

The genes are TRBV6-5 and TRBJ2-1; 8 bases fit TRBD2. V shed 6 bases, J shed 2 bases, and the junction held 6 bases outside the gene matches. This CDR3 has 15 residues. CDR1 and CDR2 from the germline V gene are MNHEY and SVGAGI. CDR3 residues: CASRSSGGTYNEQFF. The CDR3 bases are TGTGCCAGCAGGTCCAGCGGGGGTACCTACAATGAGCAGTTCTTC.

Comment on this clone: In the same sample, other DNA sequences code for this CDR3. V is TRBV30 and J is TRBJ1-6, with D hard to call. The CDR3 has 11 residues. With 1 base removed from V and 14 bases from J, the gap between germline ends came to 9 bases. Germline V lookup: CDR1 GTSNPN, CDR2 SVGIG (reference sequence). In nucleotides, the CDR3 is TGTGCCTGGAGTGGGCTGGGCACCCTCCACTTT. It specifies CAWSGLGTLHF.

This sequence joins TRBV19 and TRBJ1-2; D remains unclear. V lost 6 bases, J lost 4 bases, and 12 bases lay in between. The CDR3 consists of 13 residues. Germline V gives CDR1 LNHDA, CDR2 SQIVND (reference sequence). The CDR3 sequence is CASSLPGSYGYTF. CDR3 coding DNA: TGTGCCAGTAGCCTCCCGGGGAGCTATGGCTACACCTTC.

The chain employs TRBV6-1 and TRBJ1-2, with D possibly matching TRBD1 (6 bases). CDR1 MNHNS and CDR2 SASEGT come from the germline V gene. The CDR3 consists of 13 residues. Trimming left V 8 bases short and J 4 bases short, with 14 bases between. CDR3 nucleotides: TGTGCCAGCTGGGGGCTGGGTGGCTATGGCTACACCTTC. This encodes CASWGLGGYGYTF.

The chain uses TRBV6-1 and TRBJ1-2; D may be TRBD1 (6 bases). The V gene lost 4 bases and the J gene lost 6 bases, with 18 bases spanning the gap. CDR3 length: 15 residues. Germline V gene lookup returns CDR1 MNHNS and CDR2 SASEGT. The CDR3: CASSVLGPGVNGYTF. CDR3 bases: TGTGCCAGCAGTGTCCTTGGGCCAGGGGTTAATGGCTACACCTTC.

V usage is TRBV30 and J usage is TRBJ2-7; 8 bases fit TRBD1. Trimming took 2 bases from V and 1 from J; bases not matched to a gene: 1. The germline V gene encodes CDR1 GTSNPN and CDR2 SVGIG (reference sequence). This CDR3 region has 13 residues. CDR3 DNA sequence: TGTGCCTGGAGTCGGACAGGGTCCTACGAGCAGTACTTC. Encoded protein: CAWSRTGSYEQYF. Full variable domain (rest looked up from reference TRBV30 and TRBJ2-7): SQTIHQWPATLVQPVGSPLSLECTVEGTSNPNLYWYRQAAGRGLQLLFYSVGIGQISSEVPQNLSASRPQDRQFILSSKKLLLSDSGFYLCAWSRTGSYEQYFGPGTRLTVT.

This sequence joins TRBV5-6 and TRBJ2-7, with D perhaps TRBD2 (6 bases). CDR3 size: 13 residues. V lost 5 bases to trimming and J lost 5 bases, with 14 bases between them. CDR1 is SGHDT, CDR2 YYEEEE, per germline. CDR3 DNA: TGTGCCAGCAGTGCGGGGTTCCGGAACGAGCAGTACTTC. As protein: CASSAGFRNEQYF.

The chain has TRBV4-2 and TRBJ2-1; 11 bases agree with TRBD1. There are 16 residues in the CDR3. Germline V lookup: CDR1 LGHNA, CDR2 YNFKEQ. The V and J ends lost 0 bases and 7 bases, in that order; junction bases with no gene match: 5. CDR3 DNA: TGTGCCAGCAGCCAAGAACGGACAGGGGGCCGGAATGAGCAGTTCTTC. Protein product: CASSQERTGGRNEQFF.

J is TRBJ1-1 and V is TRBV6-1, with 8 positions matching TRBD1. The CDR3 consists of 14 residues. V lost 7 bases to trimming and J lost 3 bases; unmatched junction nucleotides: 7. Germline V gene lookup returns CDR1 MNHNS and CDR2 SASEGT. CDR3 sequence reads: CASTLDRAYTEAFF. CDR3 in DNA: TGTGCCAGCACCCTGGACAGGGCCTACACTGAAGCTTTCTTT.

This chain links TRBV7-2 with TRBJ2-5, with D tentatively TRBD2 (5 bases). The germline CDR1 and CDR2 sequences are SGHTA and FQGNSA. Trimming shortened V by 6 bases and J by 2 bases, and 16 bases separated the two germline ends. There are 15 residues in the CDR3. The CDR3 spells CASSRLILGQETQYF. CDR3 bases: TGTGCCAGCAGTCGACTAATTCTAGGGCAAGAGACCCAGTACTTC. Based on the CDR3 plus reference TRBV7-2 and TRBJ2-5, the full variable domain is GAGVSQSPSNKVTEKGKDVELRCDPISGHTALYWYRQSLGQGLEFLIYFQGNSAPDKSGLPSDRFSAERTGGSVSTLTIQRTQQEDSAVYLCASSRLILGQETQYFGPGTRLLVL.

Regarding this clone: One end of the junction is discordant with germline, which a read error may explain. The J gene is TRBJ1-5, the V gene TRBV4-2, with 8 bases fitting TRBD1. Germline-derived CDR1 and CDR2 are LGHNA and YNFKEQ. This CDR3 is built from 15 residues. The CDR3 here is CASSQEQGVWQHQHF. The DNA of the CDR3 is TGTGCCAGCAGCCAAGAACAGGGGGTTTGGCAGCACCAGCATTTT.

The rearrangement uses TRBV4-1 and TRBJ2-3, with D possibly TRBD1 on 6 matching bases. Per germline, CDR1 MGHRA and CDR2 YSYEKL. This CDR3 comprises 18 residues. V shed 1 base and J shed 5 bases, with 22 bases lying between them. CDR3 sequence (DNA): TGCGCCAGCAGCCAAGTACCTTTTCAGGGGTCGGGTGGAGATACGCAGTATTTT. Translating it yields CASSQVPFQGSGGDTQYF.

The chain employs TRBV6-6 and TRBJ2-7, with 7 bases matching TRBD1. The CDR3 runs 15 residues. V dropped 5 bases and J dropped 2; count of bases not matched to a gene: 9. In germline, CDR1 is MNHNY, CDR2 SVGAGI (reference sequence). CDR3 coding DNA: TGTGCCAGCAGTAACCGACAGGGAGCGGCCTACGAGCAGTACTTC. This gives the protein CASSNRQGAAYEQYF.

The rearrangement uses TRBV7-6 and TRBJ1-1; 8 bases align to TRBD1. The ends lost 4 bases at V and 7 bases at J; junction bases unmatched: 8. The CDR3 has 14 residues. In germline, CDR1 is SGHVS, CDR2 FNYEAQ. The CDR3 sequence is CASSSRAGGGEAFF. CDR3 in DNA: TGTGCCAGCAGCTCCCGGGCAGGGGGCGGTGAAGCTTTCTTT.

On this clone: Relative to the germline gene, one junction end is altered; a read error may explain this. The chain uses TRBV7-9 and TRBJ1-1; 7 bases are a match to TRBD1. Germline values: CDR1 SEHNR, CDR2 FQNEAQ (reference sequence). This CDR3 is 14 amino acids long. CDR3 sequence reads: CASAPTGLNTEDFF. The CDR3 region has the DNA TGTGCCAGCGCTCCGACAGGGCTGAACACTGAAGATTTCTTT.

The rearrangement joins TRBV2 to TRBJ1-5, with D unclear. The CDR3 is made up of 13 amino acids. Deletions cut 6 bases from V and 4 bases from J, with 10 bases between. CDR1 and CDR2 from the germline V gene are SNHLY and FYNNEI. In nucleotides, the CDR3 is TGTGCCAGCAGCCCTAAGTGGAATCAGCCCCAGCATTTT. Protein sequence: CASSPKWNQPQHF.

The chain uses TRBV30 and TRBJ2-1; 9 nucleotides line up with TRBD2. Germline V gives CDR1 GTSNPN, CDR2 SVGIG (reference sequence). CDR3 length equals 15 residues. Germline trimming cut 1 base from V and 5 bases from J; bases unmatched to any gene: 6. CDR3 protein: CAWSGERGVDNEQFF. For the CDR3, the DNA is TGTGCCTGGAGTGGCGAGCGGGGGGTTGACAATGAGCAGTTCTTC.

The rearrangement joins TRBV28 to TRBJ1-1; D is unclear. V was pared by 2 bases and J by 0 bases, with 7 bases between. Germline V gives CDR1 MDHEN, CDR2 SYDVKM. This CDR3 region has 14 residues. Here the CDR3 DNA reads TGTGCCAGCAGTTTACCACCTATGAACACTGAAGCTTTCTTT. Translated: CASSLPPMNTEAFF.

This chain uses TRBV11-2 with TRBJ1-5; D is undetermined. The CDR3 is made up of 15 amino acids. The V gene lost 4 bases and the J gene lost 5 bases, with 15 bases spanning the gap. Germline CDR1 is SGHAT and CDR2 is FQNNGV. The CDR3 sequence is CASSSTGSMDQPQHF. CDR3 nucleotides: TGTGCCAGCAGCTCCACCGGGTCGATGGATCAGCCCCAGCATTTT.